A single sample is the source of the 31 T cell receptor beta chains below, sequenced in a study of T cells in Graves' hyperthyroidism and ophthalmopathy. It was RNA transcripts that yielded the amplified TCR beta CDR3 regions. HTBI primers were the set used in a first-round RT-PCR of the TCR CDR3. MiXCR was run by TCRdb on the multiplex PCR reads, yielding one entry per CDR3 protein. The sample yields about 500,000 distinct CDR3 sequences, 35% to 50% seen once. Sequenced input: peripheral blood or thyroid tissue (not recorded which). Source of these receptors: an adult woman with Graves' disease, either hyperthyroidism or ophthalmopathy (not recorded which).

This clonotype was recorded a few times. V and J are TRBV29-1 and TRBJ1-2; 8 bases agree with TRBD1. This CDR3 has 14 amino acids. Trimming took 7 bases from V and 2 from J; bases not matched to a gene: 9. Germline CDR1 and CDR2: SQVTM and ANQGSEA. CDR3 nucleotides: TGCAGCGCGGACAGGGACGCCGGAAACTATGGCTACACCTTC. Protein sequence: CSADRDAGNYGYTF.

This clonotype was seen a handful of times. CDR3 residues: CAIRGGQGVRSPLHF. CDR3 DNA sequence: TGTGCCATCAGGGGAGGACAGGGTGTTAGATCACCCCTCCACTTT. The chain joins TRBV10-3 to TRBJ1-6, with TRBD1 matching over 8 bases. The germline gives CDR1 ENHRY, CDR2 SYGVKD. The CDR3 spans 15 residues. Germline trimming cut 6 bases from V and 10 bases from J; bases unmatched to any gene: 11.

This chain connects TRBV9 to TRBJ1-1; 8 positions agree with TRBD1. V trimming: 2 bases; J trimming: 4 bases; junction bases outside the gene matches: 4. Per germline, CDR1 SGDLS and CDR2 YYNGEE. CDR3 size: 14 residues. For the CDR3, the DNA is TGTGCCAGCAGCGTGTCACAGGGGGGCACTGAAGCTTTCTTT. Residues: CASSVSQGGTEAFF.

The CDR3 loop reads CASSQDQVAGTGELFF. The CDR3 DNA reads TGTGCCAGCAGCCAAGATCAAGTAGCGGGGACCGGGGAGCTGTTTTTT. The gene calls are TRBV4-2 and TRBJ2-2, with 8 bases identical to TRBD2. Per germline, CDR1 LGHNA and CDR2 YNFKEQ. The CDR3 contains 16 residues. Trimming at V came to 0 bases and at J to 5 bases, leaving 5 bases not matched to a gene.

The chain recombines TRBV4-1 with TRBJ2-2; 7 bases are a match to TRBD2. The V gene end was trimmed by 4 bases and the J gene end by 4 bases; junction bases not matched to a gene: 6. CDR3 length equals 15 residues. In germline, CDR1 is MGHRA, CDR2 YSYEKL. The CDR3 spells CASSLREEGTGELFF. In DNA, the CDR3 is TGCGCCAGCAGCCTACGGGAGGAGGGCACCGGGGAGCTGTTTTTT.

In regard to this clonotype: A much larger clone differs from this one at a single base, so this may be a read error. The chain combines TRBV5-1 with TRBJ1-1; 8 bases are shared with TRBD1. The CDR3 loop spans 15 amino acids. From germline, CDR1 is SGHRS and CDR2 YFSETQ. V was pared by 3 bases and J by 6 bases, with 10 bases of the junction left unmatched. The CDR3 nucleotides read TGCGCCAGCAGCTCGGCCCGGACAGGGAGGTCTGAAGCTTTCTTT. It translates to CASSSARTGRSEAFF.

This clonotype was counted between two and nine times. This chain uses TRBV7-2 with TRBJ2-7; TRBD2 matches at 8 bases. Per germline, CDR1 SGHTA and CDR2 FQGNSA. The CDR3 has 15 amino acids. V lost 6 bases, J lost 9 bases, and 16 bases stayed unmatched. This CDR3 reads CASSPQGTRTGGQYF. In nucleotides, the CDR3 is TGTGCCAGCAGTCCTCAGGGGACTAGGACCGGGGGGCAGTACTTC.

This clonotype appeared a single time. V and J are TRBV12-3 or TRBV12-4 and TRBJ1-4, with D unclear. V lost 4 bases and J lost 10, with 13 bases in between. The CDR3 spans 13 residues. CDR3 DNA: TGTGCCAGCAGTTACGGCATGGCCGGAAAACTGTTTTTT. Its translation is CASSYGMAGKLFF.

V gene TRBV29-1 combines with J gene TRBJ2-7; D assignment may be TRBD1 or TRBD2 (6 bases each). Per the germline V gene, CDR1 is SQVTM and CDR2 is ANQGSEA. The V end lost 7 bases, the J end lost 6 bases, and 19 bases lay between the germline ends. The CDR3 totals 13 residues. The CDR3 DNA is TGCAGCGCCCACTCGACAGGAGGGGCCGAGCAGTACTTC. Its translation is CSAHSTGGAEQYF.

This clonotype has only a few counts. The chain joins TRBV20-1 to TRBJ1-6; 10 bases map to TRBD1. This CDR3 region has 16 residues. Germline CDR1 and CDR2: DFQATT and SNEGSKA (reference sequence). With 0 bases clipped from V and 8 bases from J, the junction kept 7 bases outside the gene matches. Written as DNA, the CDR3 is TGCAGTGCTAGAGACACGACAGGGGGCGATCATTCACCCCTCCACTTT. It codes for CSARDTTGGDHSPLHF.

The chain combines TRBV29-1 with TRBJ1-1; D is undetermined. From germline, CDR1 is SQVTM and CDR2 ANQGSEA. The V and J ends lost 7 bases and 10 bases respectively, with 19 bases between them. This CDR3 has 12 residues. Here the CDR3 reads CSATASRLGAFF. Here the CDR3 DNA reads TGCAGCGCAACGGCGAGCAGGCTGGGAGCTTTCTTT.

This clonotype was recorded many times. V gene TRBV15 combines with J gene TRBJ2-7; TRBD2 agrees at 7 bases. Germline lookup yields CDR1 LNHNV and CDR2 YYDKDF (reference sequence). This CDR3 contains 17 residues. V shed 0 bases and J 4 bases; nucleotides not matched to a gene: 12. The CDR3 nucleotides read TGTGCCACCAGCAGAGATTATACGGGGGGTGGGAGTTACGAGCAGTACTTC. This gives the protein CATSRDYTGGGSYEQYF.

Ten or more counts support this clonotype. CDR3 DNA: TGCGCCAGCAGCCAAGAATCTCGACAGTATACAGATACGCAGTATTTT. It translates to CASSQESRQYTDTQYF. The chain recombines TRBV4-1 with TRBJ2-3, with D possibly matching TRBD1 (5 bases). V lost 0 bases and J 3 bases, leaving 13 bases between the germline ends. The CDR3 is 16 residues long. Per the germline V gene, CDR1 is MGHRA and CDR2 is YSYEKL.

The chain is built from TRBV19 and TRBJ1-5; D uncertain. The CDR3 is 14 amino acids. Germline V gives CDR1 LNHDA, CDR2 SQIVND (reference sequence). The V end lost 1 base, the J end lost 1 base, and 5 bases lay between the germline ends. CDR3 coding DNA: TGTGCCAGTAGTATAGGGAACAGCAATCAGCCCCAGCATTTT. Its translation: CASSIGNSNQPQHF.

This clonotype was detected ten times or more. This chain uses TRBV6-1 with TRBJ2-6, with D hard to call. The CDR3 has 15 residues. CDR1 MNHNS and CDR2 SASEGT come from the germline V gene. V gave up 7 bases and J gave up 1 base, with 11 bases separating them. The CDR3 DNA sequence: TGTGCCAGCACGAGGTCCCGTTCTGGGGCCAACGTCCTGACTTTC. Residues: CASTRSRSGANVLTF.

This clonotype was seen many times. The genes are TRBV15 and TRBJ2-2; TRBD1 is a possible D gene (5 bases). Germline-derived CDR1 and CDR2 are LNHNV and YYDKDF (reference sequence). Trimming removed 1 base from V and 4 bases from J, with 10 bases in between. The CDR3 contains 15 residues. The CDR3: CATSRVGRRTGELFF. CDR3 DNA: TGTGCCACCAGCAGAGTGGGGCGCCGCACCGGGGAGCTGTTTTTT.

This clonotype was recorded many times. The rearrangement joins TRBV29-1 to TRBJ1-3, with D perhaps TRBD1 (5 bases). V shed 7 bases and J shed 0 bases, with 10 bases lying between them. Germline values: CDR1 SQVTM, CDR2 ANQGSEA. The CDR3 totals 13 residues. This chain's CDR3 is CSAGAISGNTIYF. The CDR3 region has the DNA TGCAGCGCCGGGGCAATCTCTGGAAACACCATATATTTT.

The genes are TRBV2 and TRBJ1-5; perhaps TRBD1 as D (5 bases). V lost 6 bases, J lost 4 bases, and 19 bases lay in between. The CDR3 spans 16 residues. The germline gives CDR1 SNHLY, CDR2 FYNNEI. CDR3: CASSWDGFLKNQPQHF. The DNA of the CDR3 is TGTGCCAGCAGCTGGGACGGATTTTTGAAGAATCAGCCCCAGCATTTT.

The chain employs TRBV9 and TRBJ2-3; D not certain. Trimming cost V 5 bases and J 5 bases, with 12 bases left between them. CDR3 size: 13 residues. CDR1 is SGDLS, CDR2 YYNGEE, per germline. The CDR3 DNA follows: TGTGCCAGCAGTGTCGGCCGTGGAGATACGCAGTATTTT. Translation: CASSVGRGDTQYF. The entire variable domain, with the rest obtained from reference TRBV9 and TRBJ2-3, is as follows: DSGVTQTPKHLITATGQRVTLRCSPRSGDLSVYWYQQSLDQGLQFLIQYYNGEERAKGNILERFSAQQFPDLHSELNLSSLELGDSALYFCASSVGRGDTQYFGPGTRLTVL.

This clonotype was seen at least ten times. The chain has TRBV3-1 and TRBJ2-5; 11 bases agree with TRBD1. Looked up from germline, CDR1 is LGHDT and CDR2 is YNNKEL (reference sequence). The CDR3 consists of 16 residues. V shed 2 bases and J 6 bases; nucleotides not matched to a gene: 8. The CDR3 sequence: CASSQSWGQGGKTQYF. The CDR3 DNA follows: TGTGCCAGCAGCCAATCCTGGGGACAGGGGGGAAAGACCCAGTACTTC.

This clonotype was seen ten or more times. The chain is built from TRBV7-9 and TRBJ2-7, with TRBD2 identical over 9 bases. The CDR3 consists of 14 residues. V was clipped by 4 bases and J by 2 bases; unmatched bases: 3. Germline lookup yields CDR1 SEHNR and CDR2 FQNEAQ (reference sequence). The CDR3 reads CASSSSGGPYEQYF. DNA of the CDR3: TGTGCCAGCAGCTCAAGCGGGGGGCCCTACGAGCAGTACTTC.

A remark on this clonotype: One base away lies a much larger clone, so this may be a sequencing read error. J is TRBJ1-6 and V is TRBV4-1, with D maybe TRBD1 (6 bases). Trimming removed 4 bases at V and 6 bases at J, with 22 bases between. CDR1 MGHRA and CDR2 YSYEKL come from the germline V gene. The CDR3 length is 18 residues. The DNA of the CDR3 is TGCGCCAGCAGCCGGGGCGGGGCAGGGGCCCTAGGTAATTCACCCCTCCACTTT. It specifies CASSRGGAGALGNSPLHF.

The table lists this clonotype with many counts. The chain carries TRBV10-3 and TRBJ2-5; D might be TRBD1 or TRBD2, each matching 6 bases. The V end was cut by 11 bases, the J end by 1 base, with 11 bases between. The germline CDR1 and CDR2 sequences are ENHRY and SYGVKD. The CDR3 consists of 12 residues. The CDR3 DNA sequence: TGTGCCTCGGGGGCGGGCCAAGAGACCCAGTACTTC. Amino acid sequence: CASGAGQETQYF.

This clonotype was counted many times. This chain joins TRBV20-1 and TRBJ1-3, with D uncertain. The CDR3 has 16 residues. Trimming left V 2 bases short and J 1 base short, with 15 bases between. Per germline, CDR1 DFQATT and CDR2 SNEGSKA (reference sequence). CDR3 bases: TGCAGTGCTAGAAAAGTGGGTCCTCCGTCTGGAAACACCATATATTTT. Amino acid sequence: CSARKVGPPSGNTIYF.

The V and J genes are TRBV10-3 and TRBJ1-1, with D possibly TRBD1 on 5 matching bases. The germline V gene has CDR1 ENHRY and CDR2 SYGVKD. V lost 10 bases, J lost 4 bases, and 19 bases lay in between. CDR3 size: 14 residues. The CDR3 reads CASRPGGSATEAFF. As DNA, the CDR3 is TGTGCCAGCAGACCCGGGGGGTCGGCCACTGAAGCTTTCTTT.

DNA of the CDR3: TGTGCCAGCAGCTTAACAGCGTGGGGGGCGAACACCGGGGAGCTGTTTTTT. It is translated as CASSLTAWGANTGELFF. This chain uses TRBV7-2 with TRBJ2-2; D is perhaps TRBD2 (6 bases). The CDR3 covers 17 residues. Germline CDR1 SGHTA, CDR2 FQGNSA. V was cut by 2 bases and J by 0 bases, with 13 bases left in between.

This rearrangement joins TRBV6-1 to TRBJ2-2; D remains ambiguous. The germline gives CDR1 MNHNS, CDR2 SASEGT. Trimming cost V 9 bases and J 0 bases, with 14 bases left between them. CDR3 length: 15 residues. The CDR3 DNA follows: TGTGCCAGTAGGCCGAAGGGCCCGAACACCGGGGAGCTGTTTTTT. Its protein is CASRPKGPNTGELFF.

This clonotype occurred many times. The CDR3 nucleotides are TGTGCCAGCAGCCCGACAGGAGTACAGCCCCAGCATTTT. Amino acids: CASSPTGVQPQHF. The chain carries TRBV7-2 and TRBJ1-5, with D possibly TRBD1 on 6 matching bases. This CDR3 has 13 amino acids. V dropped 5 bases and J dropped 7 bases, with 12 bases sitting between them. Germline V gene lookup returns CDR1 SGHTA and CDR2 FQGNSA.

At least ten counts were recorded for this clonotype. CDR3 in amino acids: CASSLSAGGTEQYF. The CDR3 DNA follows: TGTGCCAGCAGCTTATCAGCGGGAGGAACCGAGCAGTACTTC. This chain joins TRBV7-2 and TRBJ2-7; 9 nucleotides align to TRBD2. This CDR3 region has 14 residues. Germline V CDR1 and CDR2: SGHTA, FQGNSA. The V gene end was trimmed by 2 bases and the J gene end by 6 bases; junction bases not matched to a gene: 5.

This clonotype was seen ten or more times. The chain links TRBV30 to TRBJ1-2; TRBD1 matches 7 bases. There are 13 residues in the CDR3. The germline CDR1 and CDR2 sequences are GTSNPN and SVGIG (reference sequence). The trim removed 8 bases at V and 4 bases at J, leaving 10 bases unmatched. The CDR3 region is CARDRQGFYGYTF. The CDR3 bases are TGTGCCCGCGACCGACAGGGATTCTATGGCTACACCTTC.

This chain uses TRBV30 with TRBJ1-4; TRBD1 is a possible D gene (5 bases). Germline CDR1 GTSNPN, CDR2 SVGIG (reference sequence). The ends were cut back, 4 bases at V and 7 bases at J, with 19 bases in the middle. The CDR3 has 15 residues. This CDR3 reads CAWNLWGSQGEKLFF. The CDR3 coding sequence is TGTGCCTGGAATTTGTGGGGTTCCCAGGGTGAAAAACTGTTTTTT.